This T cell receptor beta chain was captured by sequencing in a study of OX40 agonist ivuxolimab in advanced cancers. The assay was immunoSEQ multiplex PCR, and TCRdb's table has in-frame clones only and misses some. The table lists approximately 58,000 clones, more than 70% of them singletons, with around 2.5% in the top ten. The CDR3 length is 16 residues. V lost 0 bases, J lost 5 bases, and 12 bases lay in between. CDR1 is SGDLS and CDR2 is YYNGEE in the germline V gene. Overall study findings and caveats: Expanded clones tended on average to be more numerous among CD8+ T cells than CD4+.

About this clone: Its matching antigen is unknown.

Specimen: CD4+ or CD8+ T cells sorted from blood, collected in a trial of the OX40 agonist ivuxolimab. This receptor was obtained from an adult with an advanced solid tumor such as melanoma, head and neck, liver or kidney cancer. The gene calls are TRBV9 and TRBJ1-6; D remains unclear. CDR3 sequence: CASSVGESVNNSPLHF. The DNA of the CDR3 is TGTGCCAGCAGCGTAGGGGAGAGCGTCAATAATTCACCCCTCCACTTT.